This TCR beta chain was profiled in a study of T cell responses to AZD1222 COVID-19 vaccine (dated by TCRdb to about 2021). Some background on the complete study: TCR sequencing covered 233 trial participants: nearly 210 given two doses of AZD1222 and approximately 26 given two doses of MenACWY control vaccine. Trial participants were enrolled by age into 18-55, 56-69 and 70-plus year subgroups, with 148, 28 and 57 TCR-sequenced participants respectively.

The paper as a whole reports these results and caveats: Participants were mostly white British and included more females than males, and it was suggested by the authors that clonal diversity may have been underestimated. Because no samples from the day 14 peak response were available, repertoires could be characterized only after the peak T cell response. Nearly half of unique spike-specific TCRs reportedly recognized epitopes outside regions mutated in the B.1.351 and B.1.1.7 variants. Spike-specific TCR breadth and depth rose significantly after two AZD1222 doses compared with day 0 and with MenACWY recipients. Conclusions about previously exposed vaccinees are limited because only five to seven AZD1222 recipients were SARS-CoV-2 seropositive at baseline. In the small 56-69-year group, the increase in depth fell short of significance, most likely because of low power. The vaccine-associated CD4 TCRs covered the entire spike protein, and the dominant responses fell in regions 160-218 and 743-854.

The CDR3 regions of human TCRbeta chains were analyzed by immunosequencing. In the paper's pipeline: TCRs in the repertoires were matched against a reference library of SARS-CoV-2-specific TCRs that had been generated with the MIRA antigen-specificity platform. Breadth meant the fraction of unique TCRs that were SARS-CoV-2-associated, whereas depth meant the fraction of total T cells that were SARS-CoV-2-associated. Using the MIRA data, each spike-specific TCR was mapped to the spike region that the TCR reacts to and placed in a CD4 or CD8 class. Log10-transformed breadth and depth values were compared by one-way ANOVA with Sidak's multiple comparisons tests. TCRdb obtained this table from immuneACCESS and retained in-frame rearrangements with V and J assigned. These tables miss some clones; where compared with another copy, unresolved V genes account for less than half of the shortfall, and the remainder is unexplained. The V and J calls and clone size are taken from that table; D and trimming were inferred from the DNA. The sample includes about 160,000 clones, with roughly 94% observed a single time. The biggest ten clones account for about 1% of the sample.

The sample's time point, from its label and the paper: about 28 days (+/-7) after the second vaccine dose. AZD1222 recipients whose second dose came at about 4 weeks and those whose second dose came at about 12 weeks were combined into one group, since spike-specific TCR depth and breadth did not differ between the two schedules. Vaccinee samples came from UK trials COV001 and COV002, including a single-blind randomized controlled phase 2/3 trial of AZD1222 (ChAdOx1 nCoV-19) in healthy adults. For TCRbeta chain sequencing, PBMC samples from trial participants were taken at day 0 and at day 28 after the second dose. In regard to this clone: It has no known antigen specificity. Base quality data are lacking; no much larger clone is found one base away.

From its cysteine to its phenylalanine, the CDR3 spans 14 amino acids. Only CDR3 DNA remains: 42 bases, in frame from the first base. The junction shows trimming of 2 bases on V and 6 bases on J, plus 13 bases between the germline ends. CDR1 and CDR2 are drawn from the germline V gene: SNHLY, FYNNEI. This receptor was identified in an adult who received the AZD1222 COVID-19 vaccine. The sequencing used peripheral blood, collected 28 days after the second AZD1222 dose. The V and J genes are TRBV2 and TRBJ1-1; the D gene assignment is ambiguous. The sequence in DNA is TGTGCCAGCAGTGAATACCTATCCAAGGCTGAAGCTTTCTTT. This is translated as CASSEYLSKAEAFF.